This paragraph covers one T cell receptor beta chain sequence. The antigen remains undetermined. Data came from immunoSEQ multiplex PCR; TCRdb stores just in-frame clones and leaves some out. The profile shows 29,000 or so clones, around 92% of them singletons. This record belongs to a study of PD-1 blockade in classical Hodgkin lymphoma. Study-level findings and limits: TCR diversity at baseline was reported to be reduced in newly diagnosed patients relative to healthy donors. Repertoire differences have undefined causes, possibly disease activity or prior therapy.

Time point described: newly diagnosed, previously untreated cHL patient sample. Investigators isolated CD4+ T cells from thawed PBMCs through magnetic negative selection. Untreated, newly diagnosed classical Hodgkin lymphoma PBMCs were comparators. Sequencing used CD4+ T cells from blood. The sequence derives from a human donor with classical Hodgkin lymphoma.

The chain's CDR3 is CASSLVSVSAGTEAFF. CDR3 in DNA: TGTGCCAGCAGCTTAGTATCGGTCTCGGCAGGGACTGAAGCTTTCTTT. This chain joins TRBV7-2 and TRBJ1-1, with a weak D call TRBD1 (5 bases). Germline V gives CDR1 SGHTA, CDR2 FQGNSA. This CDR3 comprises 16 residues. V was cut by 1 base and J by 5 bases, with 17 bases left in between.